A single sample is the source of the 8 T cell receptor beta chains below, sequenced in a study of technical replicates of blood from a few donors. The table came from immunoSEQ multiplex PCR; TCRdb's copy has only in-frame clones and leaves some out. The table records around 75,000 clones, 75% to 95% of them present only once. Material for sequencing was T cells isolated from PBMCs. These TCRs come from a human donor in good health.

This chain joins TRBV5-1 and TRBJ2-1; the D gene is possibly TRBD2 (5 bases). There are 15 residues in the CDR3. Germline CDR1 reads SGHRS; CDR2 reads YFSETQ. The germline V and J ends were trimmed by 4 bases and 4 bases, with 15 bases remaining between them. CDR3 bases: TGCGCCAGCAGCCCCTCCGGCGGGTCATACAATGAGCAGTTCTTC. It yields the protein CASSPSGGSYNEQFF.

The genes are TRBV9 and TRBJ2-1, with unresolved D. CDR1 and CDR2 from the germline V gene are SGDLS and YYNGEE. There are 15 residues in the CDR3. The CDR3 reads CGAASSASSYNEQFF. The CDR3, as DNA: TGTGGGGCCGCAAGCTCCGCATCCTCCTACAATGAGCAGTTCTTC.

The chain joins TRBV18 to TRBJ2-5; weak D call: TRBD2 (5 bases). Per germline, CDR1 KGHSH and CDR2 LQKENI. The CDR3 has 15 amino acids. Trimming cost V 2 bases and J 5 bases, with 15 bases left between them. The CDR3 is CASSPYARTGETQYF. CDR3 DNA: TGTGCCAGCTCACCATATGCCCGGACGGGGGAGACCCAGTACTTC.

The chain has TRBV7-9 and TRBJ2-7; no definite D call. CDR1 is SEHNR, CDR2 FQNEAQ, per germline (reference sequence). The V end lost 4 bases, the J end lost 5 bases, and 9 bases lay between the germline ends. The CDR3 covers 12 residues. The DNA of the CDR3 is TGTGCCAGCAGCTCCTCTTTAAACGAGCAGTACTTC. It codes for CASSSSLNEQYF.

This clone was detected only once. The chain combines TRBV9 with TRBJ2-3, with 8 bases matching TRBD2. The CDR3 covers 16 residues. From germline, CDR1 is SGDLS and CDR2 YYNGEE. V gave up 4 bases and J gave up 1 base; unmatched junction bases: 8. The chain's CDR3 is CASSPKTSARTDTQYF. CDR3 sequence (DNA): TGTGCCAGCAGCCCTAAGACTAGCGCACGCACAGATACGCAGTATTTT.

This chain joins TRBV14 and TRBJ2-7; 10 nucleotides match TRBD2. Unmatched junction bases numbered 5, after V lost 0 bases and J lost 0 bases. The CDR3 runs to 17 residues. CDR1 is SGHDN, CDR2 FVKESK, per germline. In DNA, the CDR3 is TGTGCCAGCAGCCAAGATCCACTAGCGGGGCGCTCCTACGAGCAGTACTTC. Translated: CASSQDPLAGRSYEQYF.

The chain combines TRBV19 with TRBJ2-2, with D possibly matching TRBD1 (5 bases). The CDR3 length is 15 residues. Per the germline V gene, CDR1 is LNHDA and CDR2 is SQIVND (reference sequence). The germline V and J ends were trimmed by 6 bases and 6 bases, with 17 bases remaining between them. Here the CDR3 DNA reads TGTGCCAGTAGCGCCGCACGACCCAGGGCCGGGGAGCTGTTTTTT. It specifies CASSAARPRAGELFF. The full variable domain, completed using reference TRBV19 and TRBJ2-2, is DGGITQSPKYLFRKEGQNVTLSCEQNLNHDAMYWYRQDPGQGLRLIYYSQIVNDFQKGDIAEGYSVSREKKESFPLTVTSAQKNPTAFYLCASSAARPRAGELFFGEGSRLTVL.

The chain combines TRBV18 with TRBJ2-1, with 8 bases that match TRBD2. With V trimmed by 2 bases and J by 1 base, 25 bases remained unmatched. This CDR3 is 23 amino acids long. The germline CDR1 and CDR2 sequences are KGHSH and LQKENI. The CDR3 protein is CASSPSATAGGTGSRWSYNEQFF. The DNA of the CDR3 is TGTGCCAGCTCACCATCGGCCACGGCGGGGGGTACCGGGTCGAGGTGGTCCTACAATGAGCAGTTCTTC. The full variable domain, its missing parts supplied by reference TRBV18 and TRBJ2-1, is NAGVMQNPRHLVRRRGQEARLRCSPMKGHSHVYWYRQLPEEGLKFMVYLQKENIIDESGMPKERFSAEFPKEGPSILRIQQVVRGDSAAYFCASSPSATAGGTGSRWSYNEQFFGPGTRLTVL.